The source of this T cell receptor beta chain is a study of somatic mutations in cytotoxic T cells in rheumatoid arthritis. Study details: Flow cytometry sorted some V beta antibody-stained T-cell populations to nearly 100% purity, V beta1+ cells among them being sequenced for TCRB.

A single count supports this clone. What it binds is unknown. Profiled with immunoSEQ multiplex PCR; TCRdb holds only in-frame clones, not every one. The sample lists approximately 12,000 clones, roughly 74% seen once, with about 22% in the top ten. Germline-derived CDR1 and CDR2 are SQVTM and ANQGSEA. There are 12 residues in the CDR3. V lost 6 bases to trimming and J lost 0 bases, with 6 bases between them. Points from the study as a whole: Rheumatoid arthritis patients and age-matched healthy controls showed no significant difference in CD8+ T-cell clonality. Age was associated with higher CD8+ clonality in rheumatoid arthritis patients, not in healthy controls.

Isolation of CD4+ and CD8+ cells used positive magnetic bead selection, with purity checked by flow cytometry. The clonotype comes from an adult with rheumatoid arthritis. Source material: CD8+ T cells sorted from blood. The chain links TRBV29-1 to TRBJ2-1; D possibly corresponds to TRBD2 (5 bases). The CDR3 nucleotides read TGCAGCGTAGGGAGCTCCTACAATGAGCAGTTCTTC. Translated, it gives CSVGSSYNEQFF.